This is a list of T cell receptor beta chains from one sample in a study of monozygotic twins with inflammatory bowel disease. For each CDR3 protein, TCRdb gives one entry from its re-call of the 5' RACE reads, without DNA. This sample's clone table lists about 380,000 distinct CDR3 sequences. Specimen: blood. The receptors derive from a human donor with ulcerative colitis or Crohn's disease, or a healthy co-twin of an affected twin (not recorded which). Each CDR3 is given with its conserved first and last residue.

v_call,j_call,cdr3_aa
TRBV18,TRBJ2-3,CASSPRTGRADTQYF
TRBV25-1,TRBJ2-7,CASTEGGRNSYEQYF
TRBV27,TRBJ2-1,CASSFLRDRENEQFF
TRBV11-2,TRBJ2-7,CASSLDLGYEQYF
TRBV5-1,TRBJ1-6,CASSLWTGISNSPLHF
TRBV18,TRBJ2-7,CASSPQEVYEQYF
TRBV7-3,TRBJ2-2,CASSYTGTANTGELFF
TRBV11-3,TRBJ1-1,CASSPSERGEAFF
TRBV6-5,TRBJ2-5,CASSYEGGVQETQYF
TRBV6-5,TRBJ2-7,CASSYTGQGEQYF
TRBV7-2,TRBJ2-5,CASRTERAQETQYF
TRBV7-7,TRBJ2-2,CASSVGTGYTGELFF
TRBV7-9,TRBJ2-7,CASSLDGVGIFNEQYF
TRBV5-6,TRBJ2-3,CASRTWGGATDTQYF
TRBV15,TRBJ2-7,CATSRDLQGSEQYF
TRBV3-1,TRBJ2-5,CASSQGLVGVETQYF
TRBV7-6,TRBJ2-4,CASSLAGTHQYF
TRBV20-1,TRBJ2-7,CSARALKTSFDEQYF